The sequence of this TCR beta chain was determined in a study of response to subunit inactivated influenza vaccine. TCRdb used MiXCR to reprocess the RT-PCR reads, holding one entry per CDR3 protein. The sample yields 500,000 to 550,000 distinct CDR3 sequences, around 7.7% seen once. Trimming pared 7 bases from V and 4 bases from J, leaving 8 bases between. The CDR3 has 11 amino acids. Germline assignment: CDR1 MNHNY and CDR2 SVGAGI (reference sequence). This clonotype was seen a handful of times. The chain couples TRBV6-6 to TRBJ2-7, with D maybe TRBD1 (5 bases). The sequenced sample was PBMCs from blood, obtained roughly 24 months after vaccination. The source is a man aged 50 to 69 who received an inactivated influenza vaccine. CDR3 amino acids: CASNAGYEQYF. Here the CDR3 DNA reads TGTGCCAGCAACGCAGGGTACGAGCAGTACTTC.